The 28 T cell receptor beta chains below all came from one sample that was sequenced in a study of T cell responses to AZD1222 COVID-19 vaccine. The method was immunoSEQ multiplex PCR; TCRdb's version includes in-frame clones alone and lacks a portion of them. The table shows about 70,000 clones, with approximately 86% occurring only once. This specimen consisted of peripheral blood, obtained on day 0 of MenACWY control vaccination. All receptors derive from an adult in good health.

The chain joins TRBV18 to TRBJ1-2; possible D gene TRBD1, 5 bases. The CDR3 extends over 13 amino acids. V lost 2 bases and J 13 bases, leaving 17 bases between the germline ends. CDR1 and CDR2 from the germline V gene are KGHSH and LQKENI. In nucleotides, the CDR3 is TGTGCCAGCTCACCAGGGGCGGCCGAGGGATGCACCTTC. It is translated as CASSPGAAEGCTF.

The chain combines TRBV18 with TRBJ1-3; no clear D. V was trimmed by 2 bases and J by 3 bases, leaving 11 bases between them. The CDR3 has 15 amino acids. From germline, CDR1 is KGHSH and CDR2 LQKENI. The CDR3 region is CASSPAAGIGNTIYF. The CDR3 bases are TGTGCCAGCTCACCAGCGGCAGGCATTGGAAACACCATATATTTT. The variable domain in full, completed from reference TRBV18 and TRBJ1-3, reads NAGVMQNPRHLVRRRGQEARLRCSPMKGHSHVYWYRQLPEEGLKFMVYLQKENIIDESGMPKERFSAEFPKEGPSILRIQQVVRGDSAAYFCASSPAAGIGNTIYFGEGSWLTVV.

The chain uses TRBV7-2 and TRBJ2-1, with D possibly TRBD1 on 6 matching bases. Germline V gene lookup returns CDR1 SGHTA and CDR2 FQGNSA. This CDR3 has 15 amino acids. V was cut by 2 bases and J by 6 bases, with 14 bases left in between. CDR3 DNA sequence: TGTGCCAGCAGCTTAAGGGGGTCCCGGGGCAATGAGCAGTTCTTC. The encoded protein is CASSLRGSRGNEQFF.

The chain couples TRBV12-5 to TRBJ1-1; 7 bases line up with TRBD1. Germline V CDR1 and CDR2: LGHNT, FRNRAP. The CDR3 covers 13 residues. V trimming: 4 bases; J trimming: 8 bases; junction bases outside the gene matches: 7. The CDR3 coding sequence is TGTGCTAGTGGTTGGGGGACAGAAATGGAAGCTTTCTTT. Amino acids: CASGWGTEMEAFF. The full variable domain, with the rest looked up from reference TRBV12-5 and TRBJ1-1, is DARVTQTPRHKVTEMGQEVTMRCQPILGHNTVFWYRQTMMQGLELLAYFRNRAPLDDSGMPKDRFSAEMPDATLATLKIQPSEPRDSAVYFCASGWGTEMEAFFGQGTRLTVV.

The chain employs TRBV3-1 (or the pseudogene TRBV3-2) and TRBJ1-1, with D perhaps matching TRBD1 (6 bases). From germline, CDR1 is LGHDT and CDR2 YNNKEL (reference sequence). The CDR3 is made up of 15 amino acids. V was trimmed by 1 base and J by 6 bases, leaving 15 bases between them. Here the CDR3 DNA reads TGTGCCAGCAGCCAAGGGGGGACTCAGGGGTCTGAAGCTTTCTTT. Residues: CASSQGGTQGSEAFF.

Only one count was recorded for this clone. The genes are TRBV6-2 or TRBV6-3 and TRBJ1-2; D gene uncertain. Trimming took off 6 bases at V and 2 bases at J, with 16 bases between the two ends. The CDR3 loop spans 15 amino acids. Germline CDR1 MNHEY, CDR2 SVGEGT. The CDR3, as DNA: TGTGCCAGCAGCTTCCCCGGCAGACCGAACTATGGCTACACCTTC. This translates into CASSFPGRPNYGYTF.

V usage is TRBV24-1 and J usage is TRBJ1-5, with D unclear. Deletions cut 4 bases from V and 5 bases from J, with 23 bases between. Germline V CDR1 and CDR2: KGHDR, SFDVKD. The CDR3 sequence is 18 residues long. CDR3 in DNA: TGTGCCACCAGTGAGACCCGGGTGGGAATAGTGCGGCATCAGCCCCAGCATTTT. Residues: CATSETRVGIVRHQPQHF.

In its sample, this clone was seen once. The V gene is TRBV5-1, the J gene TRBJ2-5, with 13 bases lining up with TRBD2. This CDR3 spans 15 amino acids. Germline CDR1 reads SGHRS; CDR2 reads YFSETQ. V dropped 1 base and J dropped 5; count of bases not matched to a gene: 2. CDR3 nucleotide sequence: TGCGCCAGCAGCTTGAGACTAGCGGGGGGTGAGACCCAGTACTTC. It encodes CASSLRLAGGETQYF. Full variable domain (remainder filled in from reference TRBV5-1 and TRBJ2-5): KAGVTQTPRYLIKTRGQQVTLSCSPISGHRSVSWYQQTPGQGLQFLFEYFSETQRNKGNFPGRFSGRQFSNSRSEMNVSTLELGDSALYLCASSLRLAGGETQYFGPGTRLLVL.

The gene calls are TRBV5-1 and TRBJ1-1, with D unresolved. Germline V gene lookup returns CDR1 SGHRS and CDR2 YFSETQ. This CDR3 contains 14 residues. V dropped 1 base and J dropped 5 bases, with 12 bases sitting between them. CDR3 sequence: CASSLTPGGTEAFF. The CDR3 DNA reads as TGCGCCAGCAGCTTGACTCCGGGAGGGACTGAAGCTTTCTTT.

This rearrangement joins TRBV5-8 to TRBJ1-6; D not certain. Trimming shortened V by 0 bases and J by 7 bases, and 14 bases separated the two germline ends. Germline assignment: CDR1 SGHTS and CDR2 YDEGEE. The CDR3 is 16 residues long. The CDR3 protein is CASSLVPGFGNSPLHF. CDR3 coding DNA: TGTGCCAGCAGCTTGGTCCCGGGTTTTGGGAATTCACCCCTCCACTTT.

The rearrangement links TRBV29-1 to TRBJ2-2; 7 bases agree with TRBD2. Germline loops: CDR1 SQVTM, CDR2 ANQGSEA. Trimming took 7 bases from V and 3 from J; bases not matched to a gene: 5. The CDR3 totals 13 residues. The chain's CDR3 is CSAVGGDTGELFF. DNA of the CDR3: TGCAGCGCCGTTGGGGGGGACACCGGGGAGCTGTTTTTT.

The rearrangement links TRBV19 to TRBJ1-4, with D maybe TRBD1 (5 bases). In germline, CDR1 is LNHDA, CDR2 SQIVND (reference sequence). This CDR3 is built from 14 residues. The V end lost 3 bases, the J end lost 5 bases, and 10 bases lay between the germline ends. The CDR3 region has the DNA TGTGCCAGTAGTATGATGGGGGTCAATGAAAAACTGTTTTTT. Encoded protein: CASSMMGVNEKLFF.

The V gene is TRBV18, the J gene TRBJ2-7; D is unclear. CDR3 length: 11 amino acids. Germline lookup yields CDR1 KGHSH and CDR2 LQKENI. Trimming took off 1 base at V and 5 bases at J, with 3 bases between the two ends. The CDR3 here is CASSPRDEQYF. In nucleotides, the CDR3 is TGTGCCAGCTCACCACGGGACGAGCAGTACTTC.

The rearrangement links TRBV18 to TRBJ2-2; D is unclear. The CDR3 runs 16 residues. V lost 7 bases and J lost 2, with 17 bases in between. Germline CDR1 and CDR2: KGHSH and LQKENI. CDR3 in DNA: TGTGCCAGCTTAGAATACGGCAGACAAAACACCGGGGAGCTGTTTTTT. It is translated as CASLEYGRQNTGELFF.

V usage is TRBV27 and J usage is TRBJ2-5; TRBD1 matches at 10 bases. The V gene end was trimmed by 4 bases and the J gene end by 7 bases; junction bases not matched to a gene: 12. The germline V gene has CDR1 MNHEY and CDR2 SMNVEV (reference sequence). The CDR3 has 16 amino acids. The CDR3 coding sequence is TGTGCCAGCAGTTCCTGGACAGGGGGATGGGAAGGGACCCAGTACTTC. Encoded protein: CASSSWTGGWEGTQYF.

Only one count was recorded for this clone. The chain combines TRBV2 with TRBJ2-3; D is unresolved. The CDR3 has 12 residues. The germline gives CDR1 SNHLY, CDR2 FYNNEI. Trimming took off 8 bases at V and 3 bases at J, with 9 bases between the two ends. The CDR3 reads CASRLLTDTQYF. The CDR3, as DNA: TGTGCCAGCCGGCTATTAACAGATACGCAGTATTTT.

CDR3 DNA: TGTGCCAGCACAAAGACAGGGATGAACACTGAAGCTTTCTTT. Translating gives CASTKTGMNTEAFF. The chain employs TRBV19 and TRBJ1-1, with 7 bases identical to TRBD1. V shed 9 bases and J 0 bases; nucleotides not matched to a gene: 7. In germline, CDR1 is LNHDA, CDR2 SQIVND (reference sequence). CDR3 size: 14 residues.

This chain uses TRBV30 with TRBJ2-7, with D perhaps matching TRBD2 (6 bases). This CDR3 is built from 12 residues. The germline V and J ends were trimmed by 3 bases and 4 bases, with 10 bases remaining between them. Germline V lookup: CDR1 GTSNPN, CDR2 SVGIG (reference sequence). CDR3 coding DNA: TGTGCCTGGAGCCTTGGGGGGTACGAGCAGTACTTC. Its protein product is CAWSLGGYEQYF.

This chain joins TRBV5-1 and TRBJ2-3, with 7 bases lining up with TRBD1. In germline, CDR1 is SGHRS, CDR2 YFSETQ. Germline trimming cut 5 bases from V and 4 bases from J; bases unmatched to any gene: 7. This CDR3 region has 14 residues. The CDR3 DNA follows: TGCGCCAGCAGGGTCGTAGGGGGCCCAGATACGCAGTATTTT. It specifies CASRVVGGPDTQYF.

CDR3 residues: CASSLTMAGTSIETQYF. CDR3 coding DNA: TGTGCCAGCAGCCTGACGATGGCGGGGACCTCAATAGAGACCCAGTACTTC. V gene TRBV3-1 (or the pseudogene TRBV3-2) combines with J gene TRBJ2-5; D perhaps matches TRBD2 (6 bases). Trimming took off 4 bases at V and 4 bases at J, with 22 bases between the two ends. Per the germline V gene, CDR1 is LGHDT and CDR2 is YNNKEL (reference sequence). This CDR3 region has 17 residues.

V gene TRBV27 combines with J gene TRBJ1-2; 7 nucleotides agree with TRBD1. This CDR3 region has 15 residues. Germline V gene data show CDR1 as MNHEY and CDR2 as SMNVEV (reference sequence). The junction had 10 bases not matched to a gene; V was cut back by 3 bases and J by 6 bases. CDR3 in DNA: TGTGCCAGCAGTTTTCTTGGGACAGTAGAAAATGGCTACACCTTC. Protein: CASSFLGTVENGYTF.

CDR3 bases: TGTGCCACCTCTATAGCGGGGGGAAACAATGAGCAGTTCTTC. Protein sequence: CATSIAGGNNEQFF. The chain joins TRBV24-1 to TRBJ2-1; the match to TRBD2 covers 10 bases. Per germline, CDR1 KGHDR and CDR2 SFDVKD. V shed 9 bases, J shed 5 bases, and the junction held 6 bases outside the gene matches. The CDR3 consists of 14 residues.

This sequence joins TRBV7-9 and TRBJ2-1; D is unclear. The germline gives CDR1 SEHNR, CDR2 FQNEAQ (reference sequence). The V gene lost 2 bases and the J gene lost 4 bases, with 12 bases spanning the gap. The CDR3 is 15 amino acids. CDR3 DNA sequence: TGTGCCAGCAGCTTACCCTGGACCGTATACAATGAGCAGTTCTTC. Amino acids: CASSLPWTVYNEQFF. Looking up the rest from reference TRBV7-9 and TRBJ2-1 gives the full variable domain: DTGVSQNPRHKITKRGQNVTFRCDPISEHNRLYWYRQTLGQGPEFLTYFQNEAQLEKSRLLSDRFSAERPKGSFSTLEIQRTEQGDSAMYLCASSLPWTVYNEQFFGPGTRLTVL.

The V and J genes are TRBV30 and TRBJ1-5; no firm D call. Germline V CDR1 and CDR2: GTSNPN, SVGIG (reference sequence). CDR3 length equals 14 residues. Trimming shortened V by 1 base and J by 0 bases, and 7 bases separated the two germline ends. The CDR3 sequence is CAWSAIFSNQPQHF. CDR3 in DNA: TGTGCCTGGAGTGCAATCTTTAGCAATCAGCCCCAGCATTTT.

This chain joins TRBV5-1 and TRBJ2-4; 11 bases line up with TRBD2. The CDR3 totals 15 residues. The ends lost 4 bases at V and 10 bases at J; junction bases unmatched: 10. Germline loops: CDR1 SGHRS, CDR2 YFSETQ. CDR3 sequence: CASSPQTSGALIQYF. DNA of the CDR3: TGCGCCAGCAGCCCTCAGACTAGCGGGGCCCTTATTCAGTACTTC.

The chain uses TRBV11-1 and TRBJ1-1; 12 bases are a match to TRBD1. Germline trimming cut 4 bases from V and 3 bases from J; bases unmatched to any gene: 6. The CDR3 sequence is 16 residues long. Germline CDR1 and CDR2: SGHAT and FQDESV (reference sequence). The chain's CDR3 is CASSSGQGAGYTEAFF. The CDR3 nucleotides are TGTGCCAGCAGCTCGGGACAGGGGGCGGGTTACACTGAAGCTTTCTTT.

The V call is TRBV20-1, the J call TRBJ2-5; D unresolved. V gave up 3 bases and J gave up 2 bases, with 4 bases separating them. Germline assignment: CDR1 DFQATT and CDR2 SNEGSKA (reference sequence). The CDR3 runs 11 residues. The CDR3, as DNA: TGCAGTGCTAGGAAGCAAGAGACCCAGTACTTC. It is translated as CSARKQETQYF.

This chain joins TRBV3-1 (or the pseudogene TRBV3-2) and TRBJ2-3; 9 nucleotides agree with TRBD2. The CDR3 loop spans 15 amino acids. J was trimmed by 8 bases and V by 4 bases; bases with no gene match: 10. The germline CDR1 and CDR2 sequences are LGHDT and YNNKEL (reference sequence). CDR3 DNA sequence: TGTGCCAGCAGCCCGCCTAGCGGGGCTTTAGGTACGCAGTATTTT. Its translation is CASSPPSGALGTQYF.